The source of this TCR beta chain is a study of T-cell memory formation after mild COVID-19. On the study more broadly: Largely donor-specific sequence clusters came from two donors. Study findings and constraints: Cross-reactive memory seemingly joined, as some responding clones were found in pre-infection memory.

Concerning this clonotype: The antigen is undetermined.

5'RACE with constant-segment primers yielded barcoded, UMI-tagged TCR alpha and TCR beta cDNA libraries. TCRdb ran MiXCR on the 5' RACE reads and lists one entry per CDR3 protein. This table holds roughly 500,000 distinct CDR3 sequences, around 21% found once. J lost 9 bases, V lost 4 bases, and 10 bases had no gene match. This CDR3 spans 14 amino acids. Germline V CDR1 and CDR2: SGHVS, FQNEAQ. The receptor's source is an adult woman who had mild COVID-19 (a few samples of this study predate the infection). Cell type and time point are not known. The chain is built from TRBV7-8 and TRBJ2-5, with 8 nucleotides matching TRBD1. The material sequenced was PBMCs or a T cell subset sorted from them (not recorded which). The CDR3 DNA reads as TGTGCCAGCAGCTACGGGACAGGACTCTGGGCCCAGTACTTC. As protein: CASSYGTGLWAQYF. Looking up the rest from reference TRBV7-8 and TRBJ2-5 gives the full variable domain: GAGVSQSPRYKVAKRGQDVALRCDPISGHVSLFWYQQALGQGPEFLTYFQNEAQLDKSGLPSDRFFAERPEGSVSTLKIQRTQQEDSAVYLCASSYGTGLWAQYFGPGTRLLVL.